Listed below are T cell receptor beta chains from one sample, sequenced in a study of blood T cell repertoires in COVID-19. Profiled with immunoSEQ multiplex PCR; TCRdb holds only in-frame clones, not every one. The sample lists around 63,000 clones; roughly 80% were seen once. Source material: peripheral blood. The receptors originated from a woman aged 70-85 years with acute or convalescent COVID-19. Each CDR3 is given with its conserved first and last residue. Fields, in order: D gene, clone size, V gene, CDR3 length, J gene, CDR3 DNA, CDR3 protein. A D gene is named only where the DNA matches it firmly. Size values are once, few and many counts, or a class for expanded clones, and some rows have none.

>NA|NA|TRBV12-3/TRBV12-4|13|TRBJ2-3
TGTGCCAGCAGTCCCCAAAGCACAGATACGCAGTATTTT
CASSPQSTDTQYF
>NA|NA|TRBV7-9|13|TRBJ1-2
TGTGCCAGCAGCTTAGTGGGAGATTATGGCTACACCTTC
CASSLVGDYGYTF
>TRBD1|NA|TRBV18|15|TRBJ1-4
TGTGCCAGCTCGCGGGGACAGGTGATTAATGAAAAACTGTTTTTT
CASSRGQVINEKLFF
>NA|NA|TRBV19|13|TRBJ2-7
TGTGCCAGTACGGCAGGAAGCTCCTACGAGCAGTACTTC
CASTAGSSYEQYF
>TRBD1|NA|TRBV12-3/TRBV12-4|13|TRBJ1-3
TGTGCCAGCAGAGTGGGACAGGGGAACACCATATATTTT
CASRVGQGNTIYF
>TRBD1|NA|TRBV7-3|16|TRBJ2-2
TGTGCCAGCAGCTTCCTGACAGGGACGAACACCGGGGAGCTGTTTTTT
CASSFLTGTNTGELFF
>TRBD2|NA|TRBV5-6|16|TRBJ2-1
TGTGCCAGCAGCTCGTCAAGCGGGGGGGCCTATAATGAGCAGTTCTTC
CASSSSSGGAYNEQFF
>TRBD1|NA|TRBV5-6|14|TRBJ2-2
TGTGCCAGTTCCGGGACAGGGCGCACCGGGGAGCTGTTTTTT
CASSGTGRTGELFF
>NA|NA|TRBV14|15|TRBJ2-3
TGTGCCAGCAGCCAACCGGGACTTTTCACAGATACGCAGTATTTT
CASSQPGLFTDTQYF
>NA|NA|TRBV28|12|TRBJ2-7
TGTGCCAGCAGAGAGTTGACCTACGAGCAGTACTTC
CASRELTYEQYF
>NA|many|TRBV28|12|TRBJ1-2
TGTGCCAGCAGTTTAGGGGCCATGGACTACACCTTC
CASSLGAMDYTF
>TRBD1|NA|TRBV28|13|TRBJ1-2
TGTGCCAGCAGATCACCAGGGGGCTCGAGCTACACCTTC
CASRSPGGSSYTF
>NA|few|TRBV20-1|14|TRBJ1-2
TGCAGTGCTAGTCGATGGGGGGAGTGGGGTGGCTACACCTTC
CSASRWGEWGGYTF
>TRBD1|NA|TRBV6-5|14|TRBJ1-2
TGTGCCAGCAGTCGGCCGGGACAGATGTATGGCTACACCTTC
CASSRPGQMYGYTF
>NA|once|TRBV11-3|15|TRBJ2-7
TGTGCCAGCAGCTTAGATCGTAACAGGTTCTACGAGCAGTACTTC
CASSLDRNRFYEQYF
>TRBD2|NA|TRBV7-2|16|TRBJ2-2
TGTGCCAGCAGCTTCGGACTAGCGGGGGTGGGCGGGGAGCTGTTTTTT
CASSFGLAGVGGELFF
>NA|NA|TRBV7-2|16|TRBJ2-5
TGTGCCAGCAGCTTAGCCTTTGACAGGTGGTGGGAGACCCAGTACTTC
CASSLAFDRWWETQYF
>NA|few|TRBV12-3/TRBV12-4|13|TRBJ2-1
TGTGCCAGCAGGCAGGGGAGAGCAAATGAGCAGTTCTTC
CASRQGRANEQFF
>TRBD1|NA|TRBV6-4|15|TRBJ2-1
TGTGCCAGCAGTGCCGGACAGGGACCCTACAATGAGCAGTTCTTC
CASSAGQGPYNEQFF
>TRBD1|NA|TRBV7-2|15|TRBJ2-7
TGTGCCAGCAGCCCTAAGAGGGGGCAAGTCAACGAGCAGTACTTC
CASSPKRGQVNEQYF
>NA|NA|TRBV5-8|13|TRBJ1-1
TGTGCCAGCAGCTTGGCAGGGTTCACTGAAGCTTTCTTT
CASSLAGFTEAFF
>NA|NA|TRBV25-1|12|TRBJ2-7
TGTGCCAGCAGTGCAACCGGCTACGAGCAGTACTTC
CASSATGYEQYF
>NA|NA|TRBV14|17|TRBJ1-1
TGTGCCAGCAGCCCCTATTACTTCGGGGGGAGGAACACTGAAGCTTTCTTT
CASSPYYFGGRNTEAFF
>TRBD2|NA|TRBV4-2|16|TRBJ2-5
TGTGCCAGCAGCCAAGCCACTAGCGGGGGGGTGGAGACCCAGTACTTC
CASSQATSGGVETQYF
>TRBD1|NA|TRBV28|13|TRBJ1-2
TGTGCCAGCCGAGACAGGGAAGTGGGTGGCTACACCTTC
CASRDREVGGYTF
>TRBD2|NA|TRBV7-3|13|TRBJ2-5
TGTGCCAGCAGCAGCGGGACTACTGGGACCCAGTACTTC
CASSSGTTGTQYF
>TRBD1|NA|TRBV7-6|14|TRBJ2-7
TGTGCCAGCAGCTTGGATGACAGGGGGCACGAGCAGTACTTC
CASSLDDRGHEQYF
>NA|NA|TRBV12-3/TRBV12-4|13|TRBJ1-5
TGTGCCAGCAGAGGGGAAGGCCTTCAGCCCCAGCATTTT
CASRGEGLQPQHF
>NA|NA|TRBV5-4|14|TRBJ1-2
TGTGCCAGCAGCTTCCTGGACAGTGACGGAGGCTACACCTTC
CASSFLDSDGGYTF
>TRBD2|NA|TRBV10-3|15|TRBJ2-1
TGTGCCGTGGCTAGCGGGAGGGACCCCTACAATGAGCAGTTCTTC
CAVASGRDPYNEQFF
>NA|NA|TRBV11-3|16|TRBJ2-5
TGTGCCAGCAGCTTGAACCCCTCGGCGGCTATAGGGACCCAGTACTTC
CASSLNPSAAIGTQYF
>TRBD2|NA|TRBV28|16|TRBJ2-3
TGTGCCAGCAGTTCCACAGGGGCGGGAGGGACAGATACGCAGTATTTT
CASSSTGAGGTDTQYF
>NA|NA|TRBV28|14|TRBJ2-3
TGTGCCAGCAGTTATTCTCGGAGGATAGATACGCAGTATTTT
CASSYSRRIDTQYF
>NA|NA|TRBV4-1|14|TRBJ1-3
TGCGCCAGCAGCGGGCGAGGGATCGGAAACACCATATATTTT
CASSGRGIGNTIYF
>TRBD1|NA|TRBV3-1/TRBV3-2|15|TRBJ2-2
TGTGCCAGCAGCCAAGCGCAGGGGGCGCGTGGGGAGCTGTTTTTT
CASSQAQGARGELFF
>TRBD1|few|TRBV4-2|18|TRBJ2-2
TGTGCCAGCAGCCAAGATCGAAGACAGGGTCCGAGGGGCGGGGAGCTGTTTTTT
CASSQDRRQGPRGGELFF
>NA|NA|TRBV18|15|TRBJ1-1
TGTGCCAGCTCACCACCGAACAGGGTTTCCACTGAAGCTTTCTTT
CASSPPNRVSTEAFF
>NA|NA|TRBV7-2|14|TRBJ2-3
TGTGCCAGCAGCTTAGGTGAAGCGACGAATACGCAGTATTTT
CASSLGEATNTQYF
>NA|NA|TRBV14|16|TRBJ2-3
TGTGCCAGCAGCCAGACAGTACTGTCTTTCACAGATACGCAGTATTTT
CASSQTVLSFTDTQYF
>TRBD2|once|TRBV5-1|15|TRBJ2-1
TGCGCCAGCAGCACAAGACTAGCGGGAGGGGATGAGCAGTTCTTC
CASSTRLAGGDEQFF
>TRBD1|NA|TRBV6-5|15|TRBJ2-2
TGTGCCAGCAGCTTGGGACAGAAGCACACCGGGGAGCTGTTTTTT
CASSLGQKHTGELFF
>TRBD2|NA|TRBV5-3|16|TRBJ2-2
TGTGCCAGAAGCTATAGCGGGGGCAGGAACACCGGGGAGCTGTTTTTT
CARSYSGGRNTGELFF
>NA|NA|TRBV6-5|14|TRBJ1-2
TGTGCCAGCAGTTATTCGGCAGGCTCTATGGTCTACACCTTC
CASSYSAGSMVYTF
>NA|NA|TRBV9|16|TRBJ2-2
TGTGCCAGCAGCGTAGTGAATCAGGCGGGCACCGGGGAGCTGTTTTTT
CASSVVNQAGTGELFF
>NA|NA|TRBV7-2|14|TRBJ2-7
TGTGCCAGCAGCTTCGGTCTGGGGGGCTACGAGCAGTACTTC
CASSFGLGGYEQYF
>NA|NA|TRBV4-1|15|TRBJ2-3
TGCGCCAGCAGCCAAGAAGGCAAGGGGGCAGATACGCAGTATTTT
CASSQEGKGADTQYF
>NA|NA|TRBV18|14|TRBJ2-7
TGTGCCAGCTCACCAGGCCTAGCAGCCTACGAGCAGTACTTC
CASSPGLAAYEQYF
>TRBD1|NA|TRBV5-4|15|TRBJ2-3
TGTGCCAGCAGCCAGGCCGGGACAGGAGGGGATACGCAGTATTTT
CASSQAGTGGDTQYF
>TRBD1|NA|TRBV24-1|13|TRBJ1-5
TGTGCCACCCGACAGGGATGGAATCAGCCCCAGCATTTT
CATRQGWNQPQHF
>TRBD1|NA|TRBV27|15|TRBJ1-4
TGTGCCAGCAGTCTCCAGACAGGGACTAATGAAAAACTGTTTTTT
CASSLQTGTNEKLFF
>NA|NA|TRBV29-1|13|TRBJ2-3
TGCAGCGTTCGGACAGAGAGCACAGATACGCAGTATTTT
CSVRTESTDTQYF
>TRBD1|NA|TRBV19|16|TRBJ2-5
TGTGCCAGTAGTACCCAAGACAGGGGTGAGGAAGAGACCCAGTACTTC
CASSTQDRGEEETQYF
>TRBD1|NA|TRBV7-2|14|TRBJ1-5
TGTGCCAGCACCACAGGGGGTCGGGGTCAGCCCCAGCATTTT
CASTTGGRGQPQHF
>TRBD1|NA|TRBV18|14|TRBJ1-5
TGTGCCAGCTCAGCAGGGGGTGCGGATCAGCCCCAGCATTTT
CASSAGGADQPQHF
>NA|NA|TRBV29-1|12|TRBJ1-5
TGCAGCGCAGGGGCGGGCAATCAGCCCCAGCATTTT
CSAGAGNQPQHF